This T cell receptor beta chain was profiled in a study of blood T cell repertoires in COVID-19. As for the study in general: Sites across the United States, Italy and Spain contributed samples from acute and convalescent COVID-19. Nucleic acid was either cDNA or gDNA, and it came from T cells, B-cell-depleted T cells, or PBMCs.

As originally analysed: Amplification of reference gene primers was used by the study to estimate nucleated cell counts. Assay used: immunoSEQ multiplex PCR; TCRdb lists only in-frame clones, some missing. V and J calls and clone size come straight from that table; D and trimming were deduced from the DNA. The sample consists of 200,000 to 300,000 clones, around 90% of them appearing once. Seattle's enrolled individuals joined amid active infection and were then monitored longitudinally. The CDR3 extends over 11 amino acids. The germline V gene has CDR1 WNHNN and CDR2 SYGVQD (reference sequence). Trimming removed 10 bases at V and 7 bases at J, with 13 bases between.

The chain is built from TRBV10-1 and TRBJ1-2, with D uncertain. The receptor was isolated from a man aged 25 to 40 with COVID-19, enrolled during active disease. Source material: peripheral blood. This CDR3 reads CAIKGRGGYTF. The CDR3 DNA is TGCGCCATCAAGGGTCGGGGTGGCTACACCTTC.